The T cell receptor beta chain under discussion was sequenced for a study of T-cell reconstitution after alpha-beta-depleted transplantation in children. The V and J ends lost 5 bases and 0 bases respectively, with 7 bases between them. The CDR3 is 13 amino acids. Germline loops: CDR1 LNHDA, CDR2 SQIVND (reference sequence). This clonotype was picked up a small number of times. Preparation of the TCRbeta library used unique molecular identifiers. TCRdb redid the calling of the PCR reads with MiXCR, one entry per CDR3 protein. The sample carries hundreds of thousands of distinct CDR3 sequences, approximately 8% recorded once.

This TCR was recovered from a male patient aged 5 to 17 who had a stem cell transplant for acute lymphoblastic leukemia, so the T cells may come from the graft donor. This sample comprised PBMCs, mostly from graft donor cells, obtained 180 days after TCRalphabeta/CD19-depleted stem cell transplant. The rearrangement uses TRBV19 and TRBJ1-1; D gene unclear. CDR3 sequence (DNA): TGTGCCAGTAGTCAACCCCTGAACACTGAAGCTTTCTTT. Its protein is CASSQPLNTEAFF.